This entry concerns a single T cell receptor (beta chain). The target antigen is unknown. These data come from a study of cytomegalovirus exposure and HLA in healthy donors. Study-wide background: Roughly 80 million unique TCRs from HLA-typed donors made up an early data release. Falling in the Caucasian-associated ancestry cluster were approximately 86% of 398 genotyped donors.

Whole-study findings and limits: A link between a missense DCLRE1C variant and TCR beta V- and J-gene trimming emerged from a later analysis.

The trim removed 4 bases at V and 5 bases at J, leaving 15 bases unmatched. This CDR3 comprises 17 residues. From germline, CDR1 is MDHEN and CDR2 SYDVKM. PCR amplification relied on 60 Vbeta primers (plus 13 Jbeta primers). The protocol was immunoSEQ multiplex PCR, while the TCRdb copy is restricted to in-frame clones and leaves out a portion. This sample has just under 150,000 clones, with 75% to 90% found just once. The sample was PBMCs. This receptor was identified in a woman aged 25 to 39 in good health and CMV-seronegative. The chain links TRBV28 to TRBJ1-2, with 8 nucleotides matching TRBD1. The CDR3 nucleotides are TGTGCCAGCAGTTCCATATCCGGGACAGGTTGGTCTTATGGCTACACCTTC. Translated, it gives CASSSISGTGWSYGYTF.